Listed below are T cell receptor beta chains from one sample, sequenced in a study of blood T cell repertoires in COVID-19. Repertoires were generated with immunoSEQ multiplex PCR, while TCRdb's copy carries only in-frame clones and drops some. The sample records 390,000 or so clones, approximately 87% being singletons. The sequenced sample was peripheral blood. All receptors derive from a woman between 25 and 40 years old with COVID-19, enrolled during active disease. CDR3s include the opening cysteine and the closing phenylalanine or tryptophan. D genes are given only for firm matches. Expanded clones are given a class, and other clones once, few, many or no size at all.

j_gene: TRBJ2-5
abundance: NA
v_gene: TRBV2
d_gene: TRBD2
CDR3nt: TGTGCCAGCAGAGCAGGGCCCGGGACTAGCGGGAGTCGGCCCTACGAGACCCAGTACTTC
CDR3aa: CASRAGPGTSGSRPYETQYF

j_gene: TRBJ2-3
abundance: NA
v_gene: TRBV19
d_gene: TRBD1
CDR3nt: TGTGCCAGTAGTATATTAATGTCGGGACAGGGCACAGATACGCAGTATTTT
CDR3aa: CASSILMSGQGTDTQYF

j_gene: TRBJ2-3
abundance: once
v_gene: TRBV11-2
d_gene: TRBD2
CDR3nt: TGTGCCAGCAGCTTACGGCTAGCGGGAGTGGGGGATACGCAGTATTTT
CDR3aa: CASSLRLAGVGDTQYF

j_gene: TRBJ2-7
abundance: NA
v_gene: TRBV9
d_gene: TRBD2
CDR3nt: TGTGCCAGCAGCGTAGGTGGGACTAGCGGGATTTCCGAGCAGTACTTC
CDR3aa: CASSVGGTSGISEQYF

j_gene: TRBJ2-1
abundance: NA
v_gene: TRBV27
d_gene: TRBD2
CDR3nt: TGTGCCAGCAGTTGGACTAGCGCGTACAATGAGCAGTTCTTC
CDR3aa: CASSWTSAYNEQFF

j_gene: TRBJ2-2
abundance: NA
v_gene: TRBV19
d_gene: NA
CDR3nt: TGTGCCAGTAGGCTTCGGGGGTTGAACACCGGGGAGCTGTTTTTT
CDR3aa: CASRLRGLNTGELFF

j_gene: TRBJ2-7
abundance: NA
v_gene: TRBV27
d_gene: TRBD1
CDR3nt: TGTGCCAGCATCTCTGGACAGGGCCACGAGCAGTACTTC
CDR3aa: CASISGQGHEQYF

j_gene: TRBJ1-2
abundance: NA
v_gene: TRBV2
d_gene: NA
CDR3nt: TGTGCCAGCAGCCCCCCCCTAGGTCAGACTAACTATGGCTACACCTTC
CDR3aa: CASSPPLGQTNYGYTF

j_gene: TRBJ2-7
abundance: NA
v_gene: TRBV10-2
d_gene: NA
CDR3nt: TGCGCCAGCATGCCCGGGGGGCTAAGCTCCTACGAGCAGTACTTC
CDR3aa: CASMPGGLSSYEQYF

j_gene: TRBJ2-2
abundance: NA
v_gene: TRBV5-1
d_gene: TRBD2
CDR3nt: TGCGCCAGCAGCCCCAGGACTAGCGGGACGAACGGGGAGCTGTTTTTT
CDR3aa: CASSPRTSGTNGELFF

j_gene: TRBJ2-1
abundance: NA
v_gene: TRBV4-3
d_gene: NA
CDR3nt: TGCGCCAGCAGCCAAGATCTAGCTGACAATGAGCAGTTCTTC
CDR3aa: CASSQDLADNEQFF

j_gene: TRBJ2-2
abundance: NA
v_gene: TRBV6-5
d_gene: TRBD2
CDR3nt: TGTGCCAGCAGTTACTCAGGGAGGGGAAACACCGGGGAGCTGTTTTTT
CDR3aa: CASSYSGRGNTGELFF

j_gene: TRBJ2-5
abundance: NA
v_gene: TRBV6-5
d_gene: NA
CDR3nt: TGTGCCAGCAGCCGACAGCCTGGGTCGGAGACCCAGTACTTC
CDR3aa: CASSRQPGSETQYF

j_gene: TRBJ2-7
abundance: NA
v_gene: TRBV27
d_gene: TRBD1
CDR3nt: TGTGCCAGCAGTCCCCGACAGGGGGCGGGCTACGAGCAGTACTTC
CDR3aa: CASSPRQGAGYEQYF

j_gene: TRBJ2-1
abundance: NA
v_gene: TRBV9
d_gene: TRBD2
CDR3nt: TGTGCCAGCAGCACCCCTGGGGGGGGTTTCAATGAGCAGTTCTTC
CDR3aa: CASSTPGGGFNEQFF

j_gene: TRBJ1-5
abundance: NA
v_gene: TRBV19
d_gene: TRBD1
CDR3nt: TGTGCCAGTAGTACCGACAGGGACAGTCAGCCCCAGCATTTT
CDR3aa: CASSTDRDSQPQHF

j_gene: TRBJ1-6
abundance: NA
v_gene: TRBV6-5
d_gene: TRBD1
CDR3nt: TGTGCCAGCAGTAAGGGACAGGTAAATTCACCCCTCCACTTT
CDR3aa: CASSKGQVNSPLHF

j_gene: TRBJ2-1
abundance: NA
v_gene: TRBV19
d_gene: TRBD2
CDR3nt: TGTGCCAGTAAGTCTTCTACGGCGGGAGACGAGCAGTTCTTC
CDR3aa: CASKSSTAGDEQFF

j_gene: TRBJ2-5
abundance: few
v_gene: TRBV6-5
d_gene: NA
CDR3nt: TGTGCCAGCAGTTATAGGGGGGAGACCCAGTACTTC
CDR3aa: CASSYRGETQYF

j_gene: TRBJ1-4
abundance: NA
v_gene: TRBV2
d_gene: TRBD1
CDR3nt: TGTGCCACCCAGGGGGCAAATGAAAAACTGTTTTTT
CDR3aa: CATQGANEKLFF

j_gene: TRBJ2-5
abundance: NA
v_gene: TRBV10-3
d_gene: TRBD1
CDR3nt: TGTGCCATCAGTGTTAGGCAGGGGGCGGAGGAGACCCAGTACTTC
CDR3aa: CAISVRQGAEETQYF

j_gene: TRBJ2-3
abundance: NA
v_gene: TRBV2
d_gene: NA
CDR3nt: TGTGCCAGCAGTGAAGAGGGGTTTGCAGATACGCAGTATTTT
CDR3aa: CASSEEGFADTQYF

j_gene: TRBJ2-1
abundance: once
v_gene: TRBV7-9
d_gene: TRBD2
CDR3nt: TGTGCCAGCAGCTTAGCTAGCGGGACTGTCAATGAGCAGTTCTTC
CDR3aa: CASSLASGTVNEQFF

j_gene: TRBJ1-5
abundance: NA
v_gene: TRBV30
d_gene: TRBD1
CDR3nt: TGTGCCTGGAATACAGGGGAGGATCAGCCCCAGCATTTT
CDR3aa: CAWNTGEDQPQHF

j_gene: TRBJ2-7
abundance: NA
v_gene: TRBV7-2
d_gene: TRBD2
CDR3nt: TGTGCCAGCAGCTTAGGTACTAGCGTAGCCTACGAGCAGTACTTC
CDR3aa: CASSLGTSVAYEQYF

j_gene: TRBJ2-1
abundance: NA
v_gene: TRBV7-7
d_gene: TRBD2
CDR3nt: TGTGCTAGCAGCCCGGGACTAGCGGCGACGGGGGGGGCCAATGAGCAGTTCTTC
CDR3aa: CASSPGLAATGGANEQFF

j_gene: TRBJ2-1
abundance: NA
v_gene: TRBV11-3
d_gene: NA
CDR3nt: TGTGCCAGCAGCTTAGCGCGGGGAGGTAGTTTGTCCTACAATGAGCAGTTCTTC
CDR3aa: CASSLARGGSLSYNEQFF

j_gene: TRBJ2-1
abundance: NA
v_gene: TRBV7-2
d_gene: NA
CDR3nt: TGTGCCAGCAGCACCACCTTAGCGCTAAGCTCCTACAATGAGCAGTTCTTC
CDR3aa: CASSTTLALSSYNEQFF

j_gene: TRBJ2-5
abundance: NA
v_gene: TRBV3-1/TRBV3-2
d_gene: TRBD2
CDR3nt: TGTGCCAGCAGCCTTGGAACTAGCGGTGGGAGAGAGGCCCAGTACTTC
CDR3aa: CASSLGTSGGREAQYF

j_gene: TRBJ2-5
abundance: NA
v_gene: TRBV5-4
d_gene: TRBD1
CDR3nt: TGTGCCAGCAGAAACGACAGGGGTCGGGAGACCCAGTACTTC
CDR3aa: CASRNDRGRETQYF

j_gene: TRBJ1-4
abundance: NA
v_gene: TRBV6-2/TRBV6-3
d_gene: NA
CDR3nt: TGTGCCAGCAGTTACAGTCAGGGGCGGACGAATGAAAAACTGTTTTTT
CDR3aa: CASSYSQGRTNEKLFF

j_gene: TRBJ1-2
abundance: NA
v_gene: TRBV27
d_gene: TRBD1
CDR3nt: TGTGCCAGCAGTTTTCGGACAGGGCTGGGCTACACCTTC
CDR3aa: CASSFRTGLGYTF

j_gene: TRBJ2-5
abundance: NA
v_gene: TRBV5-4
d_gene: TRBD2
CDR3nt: TGTGCCAGCAGCCTCCGACTAGCGGGAGGGCCGGAGACCCAGTACTTC
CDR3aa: CASSLRLAGGPETQYF

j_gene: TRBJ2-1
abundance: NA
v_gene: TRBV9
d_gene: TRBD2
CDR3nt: TGTGCCAGCAGCGTTAGCGGGAGAGCATGGAATGAGCAGTTCTTC
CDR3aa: CASSVSGRAWNEQFF

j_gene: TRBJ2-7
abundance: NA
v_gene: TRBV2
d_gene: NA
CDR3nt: TGTGCCAGCAGTGAAAAGGGGTTTACCTACGAGCAGTACTTC
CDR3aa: CASSEKGFTYEQYF

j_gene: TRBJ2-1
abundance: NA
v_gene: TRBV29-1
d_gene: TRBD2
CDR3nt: TGCAGCGCTGGACTAGCGGGAGCGAATGAGCAGTTCTTC
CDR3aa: CSAGLAGANEQFF

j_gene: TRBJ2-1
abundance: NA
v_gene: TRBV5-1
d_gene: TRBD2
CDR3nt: TGCGCCAGCAGCCCGGGACTAGCGGGGGCTTACAATGAGCAGTTCTTC
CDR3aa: CASSPGLAGAYNEQFF

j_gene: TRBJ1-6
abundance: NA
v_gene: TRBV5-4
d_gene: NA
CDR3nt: TGTGCCAGCAGCTTGGCTGGTTTCCCGCCGGGTTCACCCCTCCACTTT
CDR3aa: CASSLAGFPPGSPLHF

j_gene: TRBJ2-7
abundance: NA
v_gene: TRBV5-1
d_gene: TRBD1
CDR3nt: TGCGCCAACAGTGGACAGGGATACTCCTACGAGCAGTACTTC
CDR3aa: CANSGQGYSYEQYF

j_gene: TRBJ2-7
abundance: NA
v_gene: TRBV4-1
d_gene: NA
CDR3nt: TGCGCCAGCAGCCAAGACTCGACTAGTAGCTACGAGCAGTACTTC
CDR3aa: CASSQDSTSSYEQYF

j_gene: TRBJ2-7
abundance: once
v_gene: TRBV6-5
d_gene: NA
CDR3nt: TGTGCCAGCAGGCCCACACAGGTCGGCTACGAGCAGTACTTC
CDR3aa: CASRPTQVGYEQYF

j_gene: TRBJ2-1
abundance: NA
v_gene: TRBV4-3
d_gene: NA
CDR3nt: TGCGCCAGCAGCCAAGACTGGACAGAGGTTGAGCAGTTCTTC
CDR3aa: CASSQDWTEVEQFF

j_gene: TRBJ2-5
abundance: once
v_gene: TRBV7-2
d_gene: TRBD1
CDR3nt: TGTGCCAGCAGCTTAGGCAGGGGGAGCGAGACCCAGTACTTC
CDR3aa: CASSLGRGSETQYF

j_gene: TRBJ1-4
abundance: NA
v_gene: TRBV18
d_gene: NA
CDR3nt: TGTGCCAGCTCACCAGGGACACCAGTCCAAAGAAGTGAAAAACTGTTTTTT
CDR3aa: CASSPGTPVQRSEKLFF

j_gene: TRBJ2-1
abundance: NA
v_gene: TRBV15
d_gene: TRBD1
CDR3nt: TGTGCCACCAGCGGCCGGGACAGGGACAACAATGAGCAGTTCTTC
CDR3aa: CATSGRDRDNNEQFF

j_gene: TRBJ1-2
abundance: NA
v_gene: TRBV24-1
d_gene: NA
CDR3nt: TGTGCCACCAGTTTGCAGGGCAGTGGCTACACCTTC
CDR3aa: CATSLQGSGYTF

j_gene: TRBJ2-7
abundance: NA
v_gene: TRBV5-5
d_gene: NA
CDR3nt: TGTGCCAGCAGTCCCACAGGTTCTTCCTACGAGCAGTACTTC
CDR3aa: CASSPTGSSYEQYF

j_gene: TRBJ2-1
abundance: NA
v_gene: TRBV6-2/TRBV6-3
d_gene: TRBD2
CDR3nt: TGTGCCAGCAGTTATTCAACTAGCGGGAGCGGTGAGCAGTTCTTC
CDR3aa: CASSYSTSGSGEQFF

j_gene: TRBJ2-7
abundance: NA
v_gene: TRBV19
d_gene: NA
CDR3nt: TGTGCCAGTACCGGAGGAGCGGAGACAGGTGGGAGATACGAGCAGTACTTC
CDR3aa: CASTGGAETGGRYEQYF

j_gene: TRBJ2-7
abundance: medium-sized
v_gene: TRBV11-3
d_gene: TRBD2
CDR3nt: TGTGCCAGCAGCTTAGTTGCTTGCGGGGGGCCTCCGGAGTTGGAGTACTTC
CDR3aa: CASSLVACGGPPELEYF

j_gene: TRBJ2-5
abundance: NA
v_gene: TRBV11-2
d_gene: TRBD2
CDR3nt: TGTGCCAGCAGCTCAAGCGGGAGACTTCAAGAGACCCAGTACTTC
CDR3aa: CASSSSGRLQETQYF

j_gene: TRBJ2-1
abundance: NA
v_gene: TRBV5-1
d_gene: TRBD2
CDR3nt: TGCGCCAGCAGCTTAGCGGGACCCTACAATGAGCAGTTCTTC
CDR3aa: CASSLAGPYNEQFF

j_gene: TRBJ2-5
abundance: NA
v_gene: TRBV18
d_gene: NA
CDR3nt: TGTGCCAGCTCACCACCGGCTGGGGCCCTGGAGACCCAGTACTTC
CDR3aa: CASSPPAGALETQYF

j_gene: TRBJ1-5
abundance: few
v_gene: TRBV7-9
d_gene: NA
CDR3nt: TGTGCCAGCAGCTCCGGGCGGGGGGGGAGCAATCAGCCCCAGCATTTT
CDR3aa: CASSSGRGGSNQPQHF

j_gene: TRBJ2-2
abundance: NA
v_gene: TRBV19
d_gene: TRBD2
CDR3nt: TGTGCCAGTAGTATAGAACGAGAGGGCAGTGCGGGAGGTCCGAACACCGGGGAGCTGTTTTTT
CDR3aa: CASSIEREGSAGGPNTGELFF

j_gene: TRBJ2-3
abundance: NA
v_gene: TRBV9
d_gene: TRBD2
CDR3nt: TGTGCCAGCAGCGTAGACGGGAGGACCACAGATACGCAGTATTTT
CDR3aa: CASSVDGRTTDTQYF

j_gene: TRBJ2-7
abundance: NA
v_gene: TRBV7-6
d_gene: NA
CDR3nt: TGTGCCAGCAGCTTAACCACAGTCCTTAGCTCCTACGAGCAGTACTTC
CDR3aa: CASSLTTVLSSYEQYF

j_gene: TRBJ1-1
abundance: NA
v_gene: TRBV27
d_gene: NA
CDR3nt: TGTGCCAGCAGTTTGGCAGGGCGGACTGAAGCTTTCTTT
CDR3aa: CASSLAGRTEAFF

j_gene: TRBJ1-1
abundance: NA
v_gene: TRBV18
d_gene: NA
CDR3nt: TGTGCCAGCTCACCACTCGGCAGGGGTCTCGACACTGAAGCTTTCTTT
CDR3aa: CASSPLGRGLDTEAFF

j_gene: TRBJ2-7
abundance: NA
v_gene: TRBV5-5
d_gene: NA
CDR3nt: TGTGCCAGCAGCTCACAGGGAATGAGCTCCTACGAGCAGTACTTC
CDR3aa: CASSSQGMSSYEQYF